The rows below give T cell receptor beta chains drawn from one sample of a study of T-cell memory formation after mild COVID-19. TCRdb reprocessed the 5' RACE reads via MiXCR and lists one record per CDR3 protein. Of around 510,000 distinct CDR3 sequences listed, less than 25% are singletons. Input material: PBMCs or a T cell subset sorted from them (not recorded which). Source of these receptors: an adult woman who had mild COVID-19 (a few samples of this study predate the infection). Cell type and time point are not known. Both conserved end residues are trimmed from each CDR3. Each record gives: clone size, J gene, V gene, D gene, CDR3 protein. A D gene is named only where the DNA matches it firmly. Part of the rows lack a size; the others show once, few, many or a class for expanded clones.

. | TRBJ2-3 | TRBV5-5 | . | ASSWVLDTQY
. | TRBJ1-1 | TRBV15 | . | ATSRGHGGPEAF
. | TRBJ2-5 | TRBV7-3 | . | ASSYGGVAETQY
few | TRBJ1-2 | TRBV30 | . | AWSATARYGYT
. | TRBJ2-4 | TRBV12-3/TRBV12-4 | . | ASFLRGYGNIQY
many | TRBJ2-3 | TRBV4-2 | . | ASSRTGTSSTDTQY
few | TRBJ2-5 | TRBV7-9 | . | ASSLTQGNQETQY
few | TRBJ2-7 | TRBV12-3/TRBV12-4 | . | ASSLGQSTYEQY
few | TRBJ2-3 | TRBV3-1 | . | ASSQKPGNLFPDTQY
. | TRBJ2-7 | TRBV24-1 | . | ATQGGGSEQY
few | TRBJ2-3 | TRBV7-9 | . | ASSLLGRGDTQY
few | TRBJ1-1 | TRBV20-1 | . | SARVRGVNTEAF
. | TRBJ2-2 | TRBV7-3 | TRBD2 | ASSPRGGPTPMNTGELF
few | TRBJ2-1 | TRBV4-3 | TRBD2 | ASSQTSGNNEQF
. | TRBJ2-2 | TRBV18 | . | ASSRAGPTGELF
. | TRBJ2-4 | TRBV24-1 | . | ATSDGGAKNIQY
few | TRBJ1-2 | TRBV7-2 | TRBD1 | ASRTRGGPYGYT
few | TRBJ2-3 | TRBV12-3/TRBV12-4 | . | ASSSSWAQY
few | TRBJ1-5 | TRBV24-1 | TRBD1 | ATSDTGGQGHQPQH
. | TRBJ2-7 | TRBV9 | TRBD2 | ASSVDIAGWNEQY
. | TRBJ1-1 | TRBV6-1 | . | ASSVNRYTEAF
few | TRBJ2-5 | TRBV23-1 | TRBD1 | ASSQYPPRGQGNQETQY
. | TRBJ2-7 | TRBV14 | . | ASSQEAGWSEQY
few | TRBJ1-1 | TRBV3-1 | . | ASSPIVGGLLSVETEAF
. | TRBJ2-3 | TRBV19 | . | ASTGTPTDTQY
few | TRBJ1-1 | TRBV15 | TRBD1 | ATSRDRDRAF
. | TRBJ2-2 | TRBV11-2 | . | ASSLAVPAGELF
. | TRBJ1-1 | TRBV7-2 | . | ASSLGRQSTEAF
. | TRBJ2-3 | TRBV6-4 | TRBD2 | ASSDSGGSPTDTQY
few | TRBJ2-7 | TRBV10-3 | . | AISESIVFNYEQY
. | TRBJ2-7 | TRBV6-5 | . | ASSTENEQY
. | TRBJ2-1 | TRBV27 | TRBD1 | ASSIRQGGSPYEQF
once | TRBJ2-7 | TRBV20-1 | . | SASMGSYEQY
few | TRBJ2-7 | TRBV7-2 | . | ASSYRGRGEQY
. | TRBJ2-7 | TRBV10-3 | TRBD2 | AISESGRGYEQY
few | TRBJ2-5 | TRBV11-2 | TRBD1 | ASSLRTGEETQY
. | TRBJ1-1 | TRBV6-5 | . | ASGKSLAQAF
few | TRBJ2-7 | TRBV20-1 | . | SARVSPSRGEQY
. | TRBJ1-4 | TRBV12-3/TRBV12-4 | TRBD1 | ASSLRQGREKLF
few | TRBJ1-2 | TRBV6-6 | . | ASTKWGTPYGYT
few | TRBJ1-1 | TRBV20-1 | . | SARSRGGTEAF
. | TRBJ2-2 | TRBV7-9 | TRBD1 | ASSIGTGESGELF
. | TRBJ2-1 | TRBV30 | TRBD2 | AWKLAGGTILSYNEQF